A single sample is the source of the 29 T cell receptor beta chains below, sequenced in a study of blood T cells in healthy people across ages. With a J-beta primer mix and a sample-barcoded 5' primer, a second PCR ran about 6 to 11 cycles. TCRdb passed the 5' RACE reads through MiXCR, listing each CDR3 protein once. Among about 1.5 million distinct CDR3 sequences listed, 35% to 45% were seen once. Sequenced sample: blood. These receptors all stem from a woman aged 18 to 35 in good health.

CDR3 sequence: CATSTLAGATSTDTQYF. In DNA, the CDR3 is TGTGCCACCAGCACCCTAGCGGGGGCGACTAGCACAGATACGCAGTATTTT. This sequence joins TRBV15 and TRBJ2-3; TRBD2 matches 10 bases. The J segment lost 0 bases and the V segment lost 4 bases, leaving 7 bases of the junction unmatched. This CDR3 comprises 17 residues. Germline values: CDR1 LNHNV, CDR2 YYDKDF (reference sequence).

This clonotype was recorded a few times. The chain combines TRBV10-3 with TRBJ2-3; D is perhaps TRBD1 (5 bases). The CDR3 has 13 residues. CDR1 is ENHRY and CDR2 is SYGVKD in the germline V gene. V was cut by 3 bases and J by 4 bases, with 8 bases left in between. The CDR3 protein is CAISEGDPDTQYF. As DNA, the CDR3 is TGTGCCATCAGTGAAGGGGATCCAGATACGCAGTATTTT.

This clonotype came up once. The V and J genes are TRBV11-3 and TRBJ2-5; either TRBD1 or TRBD2 may supply D (5 bases each). Germline lookup yields CDR1 SGHNT and CDR2 YENEEA. This CDR3 is built from 14 residues. V lost 5 bases and J 11 bases, leaving 21 bases between the germline ends. CDR3 nucleotides: TGTGCCAGCAGCCCGACCTCATGGGGGAATGAGCAGTACTTC. This gives the protein CASSPTSWGNEQYF. Complete variable domain (other parts from reference TRBV11-3 and TRBJ2-5): EAGVVQSPRYKIIEKKQPVAFWCNPISGHNTLYWYLQNLGQGPELLIRYENEEAVDDSQLPKDRFSAERLKGVDSTLKIQPAELGDSAVYLCASSPTSWGNEQYFGPGTRLLVL.

The chain carries TRBV12-3 or TRBV12-4 and TRBJ1-5; D gene ambiguous. The CDR3 runs 14 residues. Trimming cost V 8 bases and J 0 bases, with 11 bases left between them. The CDR3 DNA is TGTGCCAGCGGATTAGGGAATAGCAATCAGCCCCAGCATTTT. This sequence encodes CASGLGNSNQPQHF.

The chain joins TRBV10-3 to TRBJ1-5; D may be TRBD1 (5 bases). Trimming shortened V by 2 bases and J by 14 bases, and 13 bases separated the two germline ends. Germline CDR1 ENHRY, CDR2 SYGVKD. The CDR3 sequence is 12 residues long. Here the CDR3 DNA reads TGTGCCATCAGTGAGGACCCGGGACTTAAGCATTTT. Amino acids: CAISEDPGLKHF.

The chain employs TRBV5-1 and TRBJ2-2; D gene ambiguous. V was clipped by 0 bases and J by 1 base, with 7 bases between them. Germline V gene sequence: CDR1 SGHRS, CDR2 YFSETQ. The CDR3 contains 15 residues. CDR3 region: CASSLVSGNTGELFF. CDR3 nucleotide sequence: TGCGCCAGCAGCTTGGTGTCCGGGAACACCGGGGAGCTGTTTTTT.

There are a few counts of this clonotype. This chain joins TRBV29-1 and TRBJ2-1; 9 bases align to TRBD2. The germline V gene encodes CDR1 SQVTM and CDR2 ANQGSEA. Trimming took 7 bases from V and 8 from J; bases not matched to a gene: 6. The CDR3 runs to 12 residues. CDR3 in DNA: TGCAGCGGGGGACTAGCTGGGCATGAGCAGTTCTTC. Residues: CSGGLAGHEQFF.

With regard to this clonotype: The junction departs from germline at one end; a sequencing error may be responsible. J is TRBJ2-2 and V is TRBV29-1, with TRBD2 as a possible D gene (5 bases). The CDR3 has 14 amino acids. Looked up from germline, CDR1 is SQVTM and CDR2 is ANQGSEA. The CDR3 DNA reads as TGCGGCGTTGAAAGAGGGAGCGGTCCCGGGGAGCTGTTTTTT. Encoded protein: CGVERGSGPGELFF.

This clonotype occurred a few times. The gene calls are TRBV6-5 and TRBJ2-6, with no clear D. The germline gives CDR1 MNHEY, CDR2 SVGAGI. Trimming left V 5 bases short and J 1 base short, with 9 bases between. The CDR3 totals 15 residues. The CDR3 reads CASSPVGSGANVLTF. CDR3 in DNA: TGTGCCAGCAGTCCAGTCGGGTCTGGGGCCAACGTCCTGACTTTC.

This clonotype was found a few times. This sequence joins TRBV21-1 and TRBJ2-5; the tabulated D call, TRBD2, remains unverified against the DNA. TRBV21-1 is given as a pseudogene. This CDR3 contains 15 residues. This CDR3 reads CASSKGGLAGETQYF. CDR3 bases: TGTGCCAGCAGCAAGGGTGGGCTAGCAGGAGAGACCCAGTACTTC.

The sample holds a few counts of this clonotype. CDR3 in DNA: TGCAGCGTTGAACTTAGGGGTAGGGTCACTGAAGCTTTCTTT. It yields the protein CSVELRGRVTEAFF. The chain uses TRBV29-1 and TRBJ1-1, with D perhaps TRBD1 (5 bases). The V gene's germline CDR1 is SQVTM and CDR2 ANQGSEA. V gave up 2 bases and J gave up 4 bases, with 14 bases separating them. This CDR3 is built from 14 residues.

V gene TRBV20-1 combines with J gene TRBJ1-2, with D hard to call. CDR3 length: 13 residues. In germline, CDR1 is DFQATT, CDR2 SNEGSKA (reference sequence). With 6 bases removed from V and 4 bases from J, the gap between germline ends came to 15 bases. The CDR3 loop is CSALSIDLYGYTF. The CDR3 DNA is TGCAGTGCCCTCTCGATCGACCTCTATGGCTACACCTTC.

This clonotype was picked up a small number of times. The chain recombines TRBV25-1 with TRBJ2-2; D is ambiguous. This CDR3 spans 18 amino acids. The V and J ends lost 5 bases and 4 bases respectively, with 23 bases between them. Germline CDR1 reads MGHDK; CDR2 reads SYGVNS. In DNA form, the CDR3 reads TGTGCCAGCAGTCGGGTTCGCTACCGACGGAAGTTCACCGGGGAGCTGTTTTTT. This gives the protein CASSRVRYRRKFTGELFF.

J is TRBJ2-7 and V is TRBV29-1, with 10 bases identical to TRBD1. Germline assignment: CDR1 SQVTM and CDR2 ANQGSEA. V gave up 4 bases and J gave up 2 bases; unmatched junction bases: 8. The CDR3 spans 15 residues. CDR3 sequence: CSVVSWDRGPYEQYF. The CDR3 DNA is TGCAGCGTTGTTAGCTGGGACAGGGGTCCCTACGAGCAGTACTTC.

The rearrangement uses TRBV20-1 and TRBJ2-3, with 7 bases fitting TRBD2. CDR1 is DFQATT and CDR2 is SNEGSKA in the germline V gene (reference sequence). This CDR3 is 14 amino acids long. The CDR3 loop reads CSDGGRELGDTQYF. DNA for the CDR3: TGCAGCGATGGCGGGCGGGAGTTAGGAGATACGCAGTATTTT.

The chain is built from TRBV11-2 and TRBJ2-1; D uncertain. The CDR3 contains 12 residues. Trimming pared 3 bases from V and 6 bases from J, leaving 6 bases between. CDR1 and CDR2 (germline): SGHAT, FQNNGV. The CDR3 sequence: CASSFAANEQFF. CDR3 nucleotide sequence: TGTGCCAGCAGCTTTGCAGCCAATGAGCAGTTCTTC.

This chain joins TRBV6-1 and TRBJ1-5; D perhaps matches TRBD1 (5 bases). Trimming took off 5 bases at V and 3 bases at J, with 14 bases between the two ends. The CDR3 loop spans 15 amino acids. Germline assignment: CDR1 MNHNS and CDR2 SASEGT. The CDR3 is CASSHSQGPNQPQHF. CDR3 DNA: TGTGCCAGCAGTCATTCGCAGGGTCCCAATCAGCCCCAGCATTTT.

This clonotype was picked up many times. The chain carries TRBV6-1 and TRBJ1-2; 7 bases agree with TRBD1. CDR3 size: 15 residues. CDR1 is MNHNS, CDR2 SASEGT, per germline. V lost 6 bases to trimming and J lost 8 bases; unmatched junction nucleotides: 15. In nucleotides, the CDR3 is TGTGCCAGCAGGATGGGACGGCAAAGGGGGCTCGGCTACACCTTC. Its protein product is CASRMGRQRGLGYTF.

This chain links TRBV5-1 with TRBJ1-1, with 7 bases identical to TRBD1. This CDR3 has 16 amino acids. The germline V gene has CDR1 SGHRS and CDR2 YFSETQ. V was clipped by 0 bases and J by 1 base; unmatched bases: 6. CDR3 protein: CASSLASGQANTEAFF. The CDR3 DNA reads TGCGCCAGCAGCTTGGCCTCCGGACAGGCGAACACTGAAGCTTTCTTT.

The V gene is TRBV20-1, the J gene TRBJ1-6, with D possibly TRBD1 on 6 matching bases. CDR3 length equals 16 residues. Trimming cost V 1 base and J 2 bases, with 12 bases left between them. Per the germline V gene, CDR1 is DFQATT and CDR2 is SNEGSKA (reference sequence). The CDR3 DNA follows: TGCAGTGCTAGAGGCCTGGGGGCGACCTATAATTCACCCCTCCACTTT. It is translated as CSARGLGATYNSPLHF.

This clonotype was counted a few times. The genes are TRBV20-1 and TRBJ2-5; tentatively, D is TRBD2 (6 bases). The CDR3 has 13 amino acids. V was trimmed by 3 bases and J by 1 base, leaving 9 bases between them. Germline V gene lookup returns CDR1 DFQATT and CDR2 SNEGSKA (reference sequence). In nucleotides, the CDR3 is TGCAGTGCTAGGCGGGGCGGCCAAGAGACCCAGTACTTC. Translated: CSARRGGQETQYF.

This rearrangement joins TRBV6-2 or TRBV6-3 to TRBJ2-1, with 10 bases aligning to TRBD2. The junction had 17 bases not matched to a gene; V was cut back by 8 bases and J by 7 bases. CDR1 is MNHEY, CDR2 SVGEGT, per germline. CDR3 length: 17 amino acids. CDR3 region: CASRRESSSGGANEQFF. In DNA, the CDR3 is TGTGCCAGCCGGCGAGAGTCATCCAGCGGGGGGGCAAATGAGCAGTTCTTC.

The V gene is TRBV3-1, the J gene TRBJ2-3, with D unclear. The CDR3 runs 13 residues. Germline CDR1 LGHDT, CDR2 YNNKEL (reference sequence). V was cut by 0 bases and J by 6 bases, with 7 bases left in between. CDR3 amino acids: CASSQDHTDTQYF. The CDR3 bases are TGTGCCAGCAGCCAAGATCACACGGATACGCAGTATTTT.

The chain couples TRBV20-1 to TRBJ2-7, with D unresolved. The V gene lost 5 bases and the J gene lost 0 bases, with 20 bases spanning the gap. CDR1 and CDR2 (germline): DFQATT, SNEGSKA (reference sequence). The length of the CDR3 is 16 residues. The CDR3 DNA sequence: TGCAGTGCTCGCAGTCCCGCGGCGACGGCCTCCTACGAGCAGTACTTC. Translation: CSARSPAATASYEQYF.

CDR3 region: CASSQDAGVEETQYF. The CDR3, as DNA: TGTGCCAGCAGCCAAGACGCAGGTGTGGAGGAGACCCAGTACTTC. The chain combines TRBV3-1 with TRBJ2-7, with no clear D. The J call is uncertain, as TRBJ2-5 better fits the DNA end. The V gene's germline CDR1 is LGHDT and CDR2 YNNKEL (reference sequence). This CDR3 has 15 amino acids.

Comments on this clonotype: Compared with germline, one end of the junction differs, possibly owing to a read error. The rearrangement uses TRBV6-2 or TRBV6-3 and TRBJ2-5, with 11 nucleotides matching TRBD2. The J call may be wrong; the DNA end is better matched by TRBJ2-7. Germline loops: CDR1 MNHEY, CDR2 SVGEGT. The CDR3 totals 16 residues. CDR3 protein: CTSSDPGTSGAYEQYF. In DNA form, the CDR3 reads TGTACCAGCAGTGATCCCGGGACTAGCGGCGCCTACGAGCAGTACTTC.

This clonotype was seen more than once but under ten times. The chain employs TRBV28 and TRBJ2-5, with D perhaps given as TRBD1 or TRBD2 (6 bases each). Germline V gene lookup returns CDR1 MDHEN and CDR2 SYDVKM. The V gene lost 8 bases and the J gene lost 3 bases, with 22 bases spanning the gap. CDR3 length: 16 residues. In DNA form, the CDR3 reads TGTGCCAGCCAGGATCCGGGGGCGCTAATCGAAGAGACCCAGTACTTC. Translation: CASQDPGALIEETQYF.

J is TRBJ2-3 and V is TRBV6-5, with TRBD2 matching over 11 bases. The V gene's germline CDR1 is MNHEY and CDR2 SVGAGI. V was clipped by 7 bases and J by 2 bases; unmatched bases: 5. The CDR3 runs to 15 residues. The CDR3 coding sequence is TGTGCCAGCAATCTAGCGGGGGGTCCCACAGATACGCAGTATTTT. It codes for CASNLAGGPTDTQYF.

The rearrangement joins TRBV6-5 to TRBJ2-7; the D gene is possibly TRBD2 (6 bases). V was cut by 5 bases and J by 1 base, with 15 bases left in between. Germline assignment: CDR1 MNHEY and CDR2 SVGAGI. This CDR3 contains 15 residues. CDR3: CASSDLGGSSYEQYF. Written as DNA, the CDR3 is TGTGCCAGCAGTGATCTCGGGGGAAGTTCCTACGAGCAGTACTTC.